This is a list of T cell receptor beta chains from one sample in a study of T cells after yellow fever vaccination. TCRdb fed the 5' RACE reads into MiXCR, producing one record per CDR3 protein. In the table there are 450,000 to 550,000 distinct CDR3 sequences, under 25% of which are singletons. The sample consisted of PBMCs, taken 15 days after the yellow fever booster vaccination. The source is a man under 40 who received the YFV17D yellow fever vaccine. Each CDR3 is given with its conserved first and last residue. Each record gives: clone size, J gene, V gene, D gene, CDR3 DNA, CDR3 protein. A D gene is named only where the DNA matches it firmly. Clone size is shown for a subset of rows, as once, few, many or a class of expanded clone.

>NA|TRBJ2-2|TRBV2|TRBD2
TGTGCCAGCAGCGGCGCGGGAGTCTGGACCGGGGAGCTGTTTTTT
CASSGAGVWTGELFF
>few|TRBJ2-1|TRBV11-2|NA
TGTGCCAGCAGCCCGGCGTGGGACTTGGACAATGAGCAGTTCTTC
CASSPAWDLDNEQFF
>few|TRBJ2-7|TRBV18|TRBD2
TGTGCCAGCTCACCTTACGGGACTAGCGGACACGAGCAGTACTTC
CASSPYGTSGHEQYF
>NA|TRBJ2-7|TRBV6-1|TRBD1
TGTGCCAGCAGCTCGACAGGGGGCAGTTCCGAGCAGTACTTC
CASSSTGGSSEQYF
>few|TRBJ2-7|TRBV5-1|NA
TGCGCCAGCAGCCTCGGACAGCCCTACGTTGAGCAGTACTTC
CASSLGQPYVEQYF
>few|TRBJ2-3|TRBV20-1|NA
TGCAGTGCGCTGGGGGCTGCTCTAGCGGACCTTAGCACAGATACGCAGTATTTT
CSALGAALADLSTDTQYF
>NA|TRBJ2-2|TRBV6-1|NA
TGTGCCAGCAGATCCGGTAGCGGGAACACCGGGGAGCTGTTTTTT
CASRSGSGNTGELFF
>few|TRBJ1-1|TRBV7-9|NA
TGTGCCAGCAGCTTAGGCAGGACAAGGCTTAACACTGAAGCTTTCTTT
CASSLGRTRLNTEAFF
>many|TRBJ2-5|TRBV5-5|TRBD2
TGTGCCAGCAGCTCTGGGACTAGCGGGAGAAGGGGGAAAGGGGAGACCCAGTACTTC
CASSSGTSGRRGKGETQYF
>few|TRBJ2-3|TRBV10-3|NA
TGTGCCATCCAGAGCGGAACTAGCACAGATACGCAGTATTTT
CAIQSGTSTDTQYF
>few|TRBJ2-3|TRBV29-1|TRBD2
TGCAGCGTTTCCGGACTAGCGGGAGCCGCAGATACGCAGTATTTT
CSVSGLAGAADTQYF
>NA|TRBJ1-2|TRBV19|NA
TGTGCCAGTACCCGGACAACCCTCACTAACTATGGCTACACCTTC
CASTRTTLTNYGYTF
>few|TRBJ1-4|TRBV10-3|TRBD1
TGTGCCACCGCCTTGCAGGGGGCTAATGAAAAACTGTTTTTT
CATALQGANEKLFF
>few|TRBJ2-1|TRBV4-3|NA
TGCGCCAGCAGCCAAGATATCCAGGGGAATGAGCAGTTCTTC
CASSQDIQGNEQFF
>few|TRBJ2-7|TRBV27|NA
TGTGCCAGCAGTCTGGCGAACCCGGGATACGAGCAGTACTTC
CASSLANPGYEQYF
>NA|TRBJ1-1|TRBV7-9|NA
TGTGCCAGCAGCTTAGGGGAGAGTTCCACTGAAGCTTTCTTT
CASSLGESSTEAFF
>NA|TRBJ1-5|TRBV2|NA
TGTGCCAGCAGCCCTGAGGCTCAGCCCCAGCATTTT
CASSPEAQPQHF
>NA|TRBJ2-7|TRBV12-3/TRBV12-4|TRBD2
TGTGCCAGCAGTTTGAGTCTAGCGGGAGAGGAGCAGTACTTC
CASSLSLAGEEQYF
>NA|TRBJ1-5|TRBV11-3|NA
TGTGCCATCCCAGAGCGTTATAGCAATCAGCCCCAGCATTTT
CAIPERYSNQPQHF
>NA|TRBJ1-5|TRBV6-2/TRBV6-3|NA
TGTGCCAGCAGCCTCAGACAGCTGAATCAGCCCCAGCATTTT
CASSLRQLNQPQHF
>few|TRBJ1-1|TRBV29-1|NA
TGCAGCATATCAGGGCAGTTTGAAGCTTTCTTT
CSISGQFEAFF
>many|TRBJ2-1|TRBV7-2|NA
TGTGCCAGCAGTTTGGGGCCGGAGTACAATGAGCAGTTCTTC
CASSLGPEYNEQFF
>few|TRBJ2-1|TRBV6-5|NA
TGTGCCAGCAAGGTGGTAGGAGAGCAGTTCTTC
CASKVVGEQFF
>NA|TRBJ2-3|TRBV7-2|NA
TGTGCCAGCAGCCTTCAGCGGTATACGCAGTATTTT
CASSLQRYTQYF
>few|TRBJ2-7|TRBV6-1|NA
TGTGCCAGCACACCGGGACGGAGGTTTTACGAGCAGTACTTC
CASTPGRRFYEQYF
>few|TRBJ1-1|TRBV6-5|NA
TGTGCCAGCAGTTATGATAGGAGAATGAACACTGAAGCTTTCTTT
CASSYDRRMNTEAFF